This passage covers 23 T cell receptor beta chains from one sample sequenced in a study of shared clonotypes between healthy human individuals. TCRdb's copy holds only in-frame clones and misses some; the assay was immunoSEQ multiplex PCR. Of around 2.5 million clones listed, approximately 93% are singletons. Sequences were obtained from naive CD4+ T cells from PBMCs. Subset described: CD45RA+ positively selected. All receptors come from a man between 18 and 29 years old in good health. Some clones in this sample may be carry-over from other donors' samples.

There are a few counts of this clone. The chain links TRBV12-1 to TRBJ1-1. TRBV12-1 is assigned pseudogene status. This CDR3 spans 16 amino acids. The CDR3 is CASSFGRASANTEAFF. The CDR3 DNA reads as TGTGCCAGCAGCTTTGGACGGGCTTCCGCGAACACTGAAGCTTTCTTT.

V usage is TRBV6-6 and J usage is TRBJ2-5, with a weak D call TRBD2 (6 bases). V lost 4 bases to trimming and J lost 4 bases, with 10 bases between them. The CDR3 extends over 13 amino acids. CDR1 is MNHNY, CDR2 SVGAGI, per germline (reference sequence). The CDR3 loop is CASSWGTGETQYF. The DNA for the CDR3 is TGTGCCAGCAGTTGGGGGACTGGAGAGACCCAGTACTTC.

J is TRBJ2-7 and V is TRBV7-9; D gene uncertain. The length of the CDR3 is 13 residues. Germline V gene lookup returns CDR1 SEHNR and CDR2 FQNEAQ (reference sequence). V shed 5 bases and J shed 7 bases, with 15 bases lying between them. CDR3 in amino acids: CASSPPLGWEQYF. The CDR3 coding sequence is TGTGCCAGCAGCCCGCCCTTAGGATGGGAGCAGTACTTC.

This rearrangement joins TRBV7-2 to TRBJ2-1; 11 bases line up with TRBD2. CDR3 length: 16 residues. Trimming removed 5 bases from V and 7 bases from J; junction bases left unmatched: 10. Germline CDR1 SGHTA, CDR2 FQGNSA. DNA for the CDR3: TGTGCCAGCAGCCTCATAGCGGGAGGGCCAGAAAATGAGCAGTTCTTC. Its translation is CASSLIAGGPENEQFF.

V usage is TRBV28 and J usage is TRBJ2-1; TRBD1 might be the D (7 bases). The V gene lost 7 bases and the J gene lost 12 bases, with 19 bases spanning the gap. Germline V gives CDR1 MDHEN, CDR2 SYDVKM. This CDR3 region has 13 residues. The DNA for the CDR3 is TGTGCCAGCAACACCCCAGGGGGGAATCGGCAGTTCTTC. Protein sequence: CASNTPGGNRQFF. Full variable domain (remainder filled in from reference TRBV28 and TRBJ2-1): DVKVTQSSRYLVKRTGEKVFLECVQDMDHENMFWYRQDPGLGLRLIYFSYDVKMKEKGDIPEGYSVSREKKERFSLILESASTNQTSMYLCASNTPGGNRQFFGPGTRLTVL.

The chain uses TRBV4-1 and TRBJ1-5; a possible D gene is TRBD1 (5 bases). CDR3 size: 17 residues. V was clipped by 1 base and J by 6 bases, with 19 bases between them. The germline V gene encodes CDR1 MGHRA and CDR2 YSYEKL. The CDR3 coding sequence is TGCGCCAGCAGCCAAGGCCCGGGGCGTGCGGCTGTTCAGCCCCAGCATTTT. Its protein product is CASSQGPGRAAVQPQHF.

The chain has TRBV6-5 and TRBJ2-4; 8 nucleotides line up with TRBD2. V gave up 5 bases and J gave up 0 bases; unmatched junction bases: 3. CDR3 size: 15 residues. Per germline, CDR1 MNHEY and CDR2 SVGAGI. The CDR3 reads CASSPSGSAKNIQYF. CDR3 coding DNA: TGTGCCAGCAGTCCTAGCGGGTCAGCCAAAAACATTCAGTACTTC.

The chain recombines TRBV7-2 with TRBJ2-7, with 10 positions matching TRBD2. The germline CDR1 and CDR2 sequences are SGHTA and FQGNSA. V shed 4 bases and J 4 bases; nucleotides not matched to a gene: 4. This CDR3 contains 14 residues. CDR3 DNA: TGTGCCAGCAGCTACACTAGCGGGGCGTACGAGCAGTACTTC. Protein sequence: CASSYTSGAYEQYF.

The V gene is TRBV19, the J gene TRBJ1-3, with TRBD1 matching 7 bases. The CDR3 contains 15 residues. After removal of 6 bases from V and 0 bases from J, the junction contained 5 bases not matched to a gene. The germline CDR1 and CDR2 sequences are LNHDA and SQIVND (reference sequence). Here the CDR3 DNA reads TGTGCCAGTAGCCGGGACAGAGACTCTGGAAACACCATATATTTT. It is translated as CASSRDRDSGNTIYF.

The CDR3 is CASSDIRAANEKLFF. The CDR3 DNA is TGTGCCAGCAGTGACATCCGGGCGGCTAATGAAAAACTGTTTTTT. This chain joins TRBV6-1 and TRBJ1-4; the D is unclear. The CDR3 covers 15 residues. Trimming took off 3 bases at V and 3 bases at J, with 11 bases between the two ends. Germline CDR1 and CDR2: MNHNS and SASEGT.

The count of this clone is one. The chain recombines TRBV6-5 with TRBJ1-5, with D maybe TRBD1 (6 bases). The CDR3 loop spans 14 amino acids. The V gene's germline CDR1 is MNHEY and CDR2 SVGAGI. Between the trimmed V and J ends, which lost 6 bases and 3 bases, there was a span of 12 bases. The CDR3 region is CASSTGTLNQPQHF. The DNA of the CDR3 is TGTGCCAGCAGCACAGGGACCCTCAATCAGCCCCAGCATTTT.

V is TRBV11-2 and J is TRBJ2-3; TRBD2 matches at 14 bases. V dropped 5 bases and J dropped 2; count of bases not matched to a gene: 12. This CDR3 spans 19 amino acids. Per the germline V gene, CDR1 is SGHAT and CDR2 is FQNNGV. CDR3 in amino acids: CASSADTRLAGGVTDTQYF. Written as DNA, the CDR3 is TGTGCCAGCAGCGCGGACACCAGACTAGCGGGAGGGGTCACAGATACGCAGTATTTT.

V is TRBV9 and J is TRBJ1-1; D possibly corresponds to TRBD1 (5 bases). Trimming cost V 2 bases and J 3 bases, with 11 bases left between them. Germline V gene sequence: CDR1 SGDLS, CDR2 YYNGEE. The CDR3 length is 14 residues. CDR3 nucleotides: TGTGCCAGCAGCGTTACAATGGGGGACACTGAAGCTTTCTTT. This translates into CASSVTMGDTEAFF.

The CDR3 DNA sequence: TGCGCCAGCAGCCTAAACGGGGTGAGGAACACTGAAGCTTTCTTT. It codes for CASSLNGVRNTEAFF. The chain couples TRBV5-1 to TRBJ1-1; D is unclear. Trimming cost V 4 bases and J 1 base, with 14 bases left between them. CDR1 and CDR2 from the germline V gene are SGHRS and YFSETQ. The CDR3 loop spans 15 amino acids.

Only one count was recorded for this clone. The chain joins TRBV18 to TRBJ2-7, with unresolved D. Trimming shortened V by 6 bases and J by 3 bases, and 12 bases separated the two germline ends. There are 13 residues in the CDR3. Germline V lookup: CDR1 KGHSH, CDR2 LQKENI. CDR3 bases: TGTGCCAGCTCCCCCGCACGGGTCTACGAGCAGTACTTC. It yields the protein CASSPARVYEQYF.

The J gene is TRBJ2-5, the V gene TRBV9, with 8 bases matching TRBD2. The CDR3 consists of 15 residues. Germline values: CDR1 SGDLS, CDR2 YYNGEE. V lost 4 bases, J lost 5 bases, and 10 bases stayed unmatched. The CDR3 reads CASSTTSGWGETQYF. CDR3 sequence (DNA): TGTGCCAGCAGCACAACTAGCGGATGGGGGGAGACCCAGTACTTC.

The chain uses TRBV28 and TRBJ1-1, with a weak D call TRBD1 (6 bases). Germline CDR1 is MDHEN and CDR2 is SYDVKM. Between the trimmed V and J ends, which lost 3 bases and 4 bases, there was a span of 15 bases. There are 15 residues in the CDR3. CDR3 nucleotides: TGTGCCAGCAGTTTGGCGGGGGGCTGGGGCACTGAAGCTTTCTTT. It is translated as CASSLAGGWGTEAFF.

The chain uses TRBV5-1 and TRBJ2-1; 7 bases align to TRBD2. The CDR3 is 15 amino acids. Germline V gene lookup returns CDR1 SGHRS and CDR2 YFSETQ. J gave up 7 bases and V 4 bases, and 11 bases lay outside the gene matches. The CDR3 reads CASSPLVGTKNEQFF. Written as DNA, the CDR3 is TGCGCCAGCAGCCCGTTAGTCGGGACTAAGAATGAGCAGTTCTTC.

Regarding this clone: The same CDR3 can be traced to other DNA sequences in this sample. V gene TRBV10-1 combines with J gene TRBJ2-5; D possibly corresponds to TRBD1 (5 bases). From germline, CDR1 is WNHNN and CDR2 SYGVQD (reference sequence). CDR3 length equals 14 residues. The V end was cut by 3 bases, the J end by 5 bases, with 13 bases between. The chain's CDR3 is CASSEADSRETQYF. The DNA of the CDR3 is TGCGCCAGCAGTGAAGCCGACAGTAGGGAGACCCAGTACTTC.

A remark on this clone: This same CDR3 is encoded by further DNA sequences in the sample. The chain is built from TRBV28 and TRBJ1-2; weak D call: TRBD1 (5 bases). V lost 3 bases and J lost 7, with 12 bases in between. The CDR3 length is 13 residues. Germline-derived CDR1 and CDR2 are MDHEN and SYDVKM. The CDR3 region has the DNA TGTGCCAGCAGTTTTGGGGGGGGACGTGGCTACACCTTC. This encodes CASSFGGGRGYTF.

The J gene is TRBJ1-3, the V gene TRBV15, with D unresolved. Germline CDR1 and CDR2: LNHNV and YYDKDF (reference sequence). Between the trimmed V and J ends, which lost 3 bases and 0 bases, there was a span of 6 bases. This CDR3 region has 14 residues. The CDR3 spells CATSSRGSGNTIYF. Written as DNA, the CDR3 is TGTGCCACCAGCAGTCGGGGCTCTGGAAACACCATATATTTT.

This clone appeared a single time. V usage is TRBV5-1 and J usage is TRBJ2-5, with 7 bases fitting TRBD1. This CDR3 is 15 amino acids long. J gave up 4 bases and V 0 bases, and 6 bases lay outside the gene matches. CDR1 SGHRS and CDR2 YFSETQ come from the germline V gene. CDR3 protein: CASSLERGRVETQYF. Here the CDR3 DNA reads TGCGCCAGCAGCTTGGAAAGGGGGCGGGTAGAGACCCAGTACTTC.

The CDR3: CASRTPTTSGAEQFF. CDR3 DNA sequence: TGTGCCAGCAGAACCCCTACTACTTCCGGAGCTGAGCAGTTCTTC. This rearrangement joins TRBV28 to TRBJ2-1; no firm D call. This CDR3 is built from 15 residues. V gave up 6 bases and J gave up 9 bases, with 21 bases separating them. The germline V gene encodes CDR1 MDHEN and CDR2 SYDVKM.